Listed here are 5 T cell receptor beta chains from one sample, sequenced in a study of monozygotic twins with inflammatory bowel disease. No DNA is given; TCRdb re-called the 5' RACE reads and lists each CDR3 protein once. In all, the sample yields 200,000 to 250,000 distinct CDR3 sequences. Sequencing input: blood. These TCRs come from a human donor with ulcerative colitis or Crohn's disease, or a healthy co-twin of an affected twin (not recorded which).

The chain uses TRBV11-2 and TRBJ1-6; there is no DNA to check the TCRdb D call of TRBD1. The CDR3 consists of 15 residues. Germline V CDR1 and CDR2: SGHAT, FQNNGV. This CDR3 reads CASSLRGRGFSPLHF.

The rearrangement uses TRBV9 and TRBJ1-2. The germline gives CDR1 SGDLS, CDR2 YYNGEE. The CDR3 length is 13 residues. CDR3 region: CARLFFRLAGYTF.

The chain recombines TRBV5-6 with TRBJ1-2. Looked up from germline, CDR1 is SGHDT and CDR2 is YYEEEE. This CDR3 has 15 residues. The CDR3 here is CASSLQLTSNYGYTF.

The gene calls are TRBV20-1 and TRBJ2-1; the D call from TCRdb, TRBD2, cannot be confirmed without DNA. This CDR3 region has 14 residues. Germline CDR1 is DFQATT and CDR2 is SNEGSKA (reference sequence). The CDR3 spells CSAFLAGAYNEQFF.

This chain connects TRBV7-3 to TRBJ2-2. This CDR3 has 11 amino acids. The germline CDR1 and CDR2 sequences are SGHTA and FQGTGA. The CDR3 sequence is CASSSNGELFF. Full variable domain (rest looked up from reference TRBV7-3 and TRBJ2-2): GAGVSQTPSNKVTEKGKYVELRCDPISGHTALYWYRQSLGQGPEFLIYFQGTGAADDSGLPNDRFFAVRPEGSVSTLKIQRTERGDSAVYLCASSSNGELFFGEGSRLTVL.